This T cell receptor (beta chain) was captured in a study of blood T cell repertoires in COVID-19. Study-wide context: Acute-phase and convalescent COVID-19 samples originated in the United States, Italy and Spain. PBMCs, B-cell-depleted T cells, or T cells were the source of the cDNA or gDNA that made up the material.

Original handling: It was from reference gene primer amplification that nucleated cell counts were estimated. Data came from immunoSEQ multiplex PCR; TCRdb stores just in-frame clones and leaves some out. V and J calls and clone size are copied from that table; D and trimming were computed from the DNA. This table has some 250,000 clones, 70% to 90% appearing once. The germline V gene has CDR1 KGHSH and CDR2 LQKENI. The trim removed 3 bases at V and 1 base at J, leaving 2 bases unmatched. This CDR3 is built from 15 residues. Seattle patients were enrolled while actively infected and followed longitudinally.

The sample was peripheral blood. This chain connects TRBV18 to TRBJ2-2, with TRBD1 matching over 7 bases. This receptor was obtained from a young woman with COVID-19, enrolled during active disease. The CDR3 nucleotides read TGTGCCAGCTCACCGGACAGGAAGAACACCGGGGAGCTGTTTTTT. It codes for CASSPDRKNTGELFF.